The 27 T cell receptor beta chains in this list originate from one sample, sequenced in a study of human T cells and chemical hapten exposure. Indicated time point: pre-sensitization, week 0. The treatment is: therapeutic diphenylcyclopropenone sensitization with weekly scalp DPC. TCRdb passed the RACE reads through MiXCR, listing each CDR3 protein once. The table records under 100,000 distinct CDR3 sequences, about 8% of them present only once. Sequencing was performed on whole blood, taken in connection with sensitization to the hapten diphenylcyclopropenone (DPC). These TCRs come from a man aged 40-49 years with alopecia areata. Some clones in this sample may be carry-over from other donors' samples.

This clonotype has only a few counts. CDR3 amino acids: CASSRPIDVKGQTYEQYV. DNA for the CDR3: TGCGCCAGCAGCCGTCCGATAGATGTCAAGGGACAAACCTACGAGCAGTACGTC. The rearrangement links TRBV5-1 to TRBJ2-7, with D perhaps TRBD1 (6 bases). Trimming removed 4 bases at V and 2 bases at J, with 25 bases between. The CDR3 contains 18 residues. Germline lookup yields CDR1 SGHRS and CDR2 YFSETQ.

This clonotype was detected many times. J is TRBJ2-7 and V is TRBV20-1; no clear D gene. Trimming cost V 2 bases and J 6 bases, with 11 bases left between them. Germline loops: CDR1 DFQATT, CDR2 SNEGSKA (reference sequence). The CDR3 contains 12 residues. DNA of the CDR3: TGCAGTGCTAGATTTACGGTAACCGAGCAGTACTTC. It is translated as CSARFTVTEQYF.

The CDR3 loop is CASADRYNSPLHF. The CDR3 coding sequence is TGTGCCAGCGCGGACCGTTATAATTCACCCCTCCACTTT. The chain combines TRBV6-5 with TRBJ1-6; no definite D call. V was cut by 8 bases and J by 4 bases, with 9 bases left in between. The CDR3 is 13 residues long. Germline-derived CDR1 and CDR2 are MNHEY and SVGAGI.

This clonotype occurred a few times. The chain combines TRBV11-1 with TRBJ2-5, with 7 bases matching TRBD1. V shed 0 bases and J 1 base; nucleotides not matched to a gene: 5. Per the germline V gene, CDR1 is SGHAT and CDR2 is FQDESV (reference sequence). This CDR3 has 16 residues. CDR3 coding DNA: TGTGCCAGCAGCTTAGCCAGGGGGAGAGTCCAAGAGACCCAGTACTTC. Translating gives CASSLARGRVQETQYF.

The V gene is TRBV11-2, the J gene TRBJ1-5, with TRBD1 as a possible D gene (5 bases). The CDR3 contains 15 residues. Germline CDR1 reads SGHAT; CDR2 reads FQNNGV. V was clipped by 3 bases and J by 3 bases, with 12 bases between them. The CDR3 loop is CASSLGTYSNQPQHF. The CDR3 DNA sequence: TGTGCCAGCAGCTTGGGGACGTACTCCAATCAGCCCCAGCATTTT.

This clonotype was seen ten or more times. The CDR3 DNA reads as TGTGCTAGTGCCCTTGAGGGAGAGTACACTGAAGCTTTCTTT. The encoded protein is CASALEGEYTEAFF. The chain combines TRBV12-5 with TRBJ1-1; D is unclear. CDR3 size: 14 residues. V lost 7 bases, J lost 3 bases, and 15 bases lay in between. Germline CDR1 reads LGHNT; CDR2 reads FRNRAP.

This clonotype appeared a few times. The V call is TRBV29-1, the J call TRBJ2-7; D uncertain. The CDR3 loop spans 11 amino acids. CDR1 is SQVTM and CDR2 is ANQGSEA in the germline V gene. Trimming removed 3 bases from V and 6 bases from J, with 9 bases in between. CDR3 sequence: CSVETPGEQYV. Written as DNA, the CDR3 is TGCAGCGTTGAGACGCCGGGCGAGCAGTACGTC.

The V call is TRBV7-2, the J call TRBJ2-7; 11 bases line up with TRBD1. The V and J ends lost 1 base and 7 bases, in that order; junction bases with no gene match: 6. This CDR3 comprises 15 residues. Germline V gene lookup returns CDR1 SGHTA and CDR2 FQGNSA. DNA for the CDR3: TGTGCCAGCAGCTTAGACGGACAGGGGGCCTGGGAGCAGTACGTC. It codes for CASSLDGQGAWEQYV.

This clonotype was found many times. V gene TRBV20-1 combines with J gene TRBJ2-7; 10 bases fit TRBD2. The CDR3 spans 15 residues. Germline CDR1 and CDR2: DFQATT and SNEGSKA (reference sequence). With V trimmed by 1 base and J by 3 bases, 6 bases remained unmatched. The CDR3 sequence is CSARALAGEVYEQYF. CDR3 nucleotide sequence: TGCAGTGCTAGAGCTCTAGCGGGAGAGGTCTACGAGCAGTACTTC.

This clonotype was observed a few times. This sequence joins TRBV10-2 and TRBJ2-7, with 8 bases lining up with TRBD1. V was pared by 6 bases and J by 7 bases, with 17 bases of the junction left unmatched. The CDR3 extends over 16 amino acids. Germline V gene data show CDR1 as WSHSY and CDR2 as SAAADI. This CDR3 reads CASSDRIRDRFGEQYF. The CDR3, as DNA: TGCGCCAGCAGCGATCGTATCCGGGACAGGTTCGGTGAGCAGTACTTC.

This clonotype was observed a few times. V and J are TRBV4-1 and TRBJ1-4; 7 nucleotides align to TRBD1. The CDR3 extends over 16 amino acids. J gave up 5 bases and V 3 bases, and 9 bases lay outside the gene matches. Per germline, CDR1 MGHRA and CDR2 YSYEKL. Here the CDR3 DNA reads TGCGCCAGCAGCCAGTCGCCGGGACAGCTAAATGAAAAACTGTTTTTT. It specifies CASSQSPGQLNEKLFF.

The sample holds a few counts of this clonotype. The rearrangement links TRBV10-3 to TRBJ2-3, with D hard to call. Trimming took off 0 bases at V and 4 bases at J, with 11 bases between the two ends. CDR3 size: 15 residues. CDR1 and CDR2 from the germline V gene are ENHRY and SYGVKD. The CDR3 DNA is TGTGCCATCAGTGAGTCGACCAGTAACGCAGATACGCAGTATTTT. As protein: CAISESTSNADTQYF.

This clonotype has ten or more counts. The rearrangement joins TRBV7-8 to TRBJ1-1, with D unresolved. The CDR3 length is 12 residues. Germline CDR1 SGHVS, CDR2 FQNEAQ. V was shortened by 2 bases and J by 3 bases, with 4 bases between the two germline ends. CDR3 residues: CASSLLHTEAFF. In DNA form, the CDR3 reads TGTGCCAGCAGCTTACTTCACACTGAAGCTTTCTTT.

This clonotype has at least ten counts. The chain carries TRBV27 and TRBJ2-7; the D is unclear. V was shortened by 3 bases and J by 3 bases, with 9 bases between the two germline ends. Germline CDR1 is MNHEY and CDR2 is SMNVEV (reference sequence). This CDR3 spans 13 amino acids. The CDR3 here is CASSFWGNYEQYF. The CDR3 DNA sequence: TGTGCCAGCAGTTTTTGGGGTAACTACGAGCAGTACTTC.

This clonotype has ten or more counts. The rearrangement joins TRBV20-1 to TRBJ1-3, with D possibly TRBD1 on 6 matching bases. The CDR3 loop spans 11 amino acids. V gave up 5 bases and J gave up 7 bases, with 9 bases separating them. Looked up from germline, CDR1 is DFQATT and CDR2 is SNEGSKA (reference sequence). The CDR3 DNA follows: TGCAGTGCTGGAGGGGGTAACACCATATATTTT. Translation: CSAGGGNTIYF.

Concerning this clonotype: Lacking the conserved final phenylalanine or tryptophan, this CDR3 likely reflects a read error. This rearrangement joins TRBV27 to TRBJ2-2; the D is unclear. The CDR3 length is 15 residues. V dropped 2 bases and J dropped 2 bases, with 9 bases sitting between them. In germline, CDR1 is MNHEY, CDR2 SMNVEV (reference sequence). The CDR3 bases are TGTGCCAGCAGTTTAGTCCAGCCCAACACCGGGGAGCTGTTTCTT. Amino acids: CASSLVQPNTGELFL.

This clonotype was found many times. V gene TRBV20-1 combines with J gene TRBJ1-6, with 8 positions matching TRBD1. CDR1 and CDR2 from the germline V gene are DFQATT and SNEGSKA (reference sequence). This CDR3 has 14 amino acids. The ends lost 3 bases at V and 7 bases at J; junction bases unmatched: 5. This chain's CDR3 is CSASLQGANSPLHF. The CDR3 nucleotides are TGCAGTGCTAGCCTCCAGGGGGCCAATTCACCCCTCCACTTT.

The sample holds many counts of this clonotype. The rearrangement joins TRBV7-2 to TRBJ2-3; TRBD1 might be the D (5 bases). The germline V gene has CDR1 SGHTA and CDR2 FQGNSA. With 5 bases removed from V and 5 bases from J, the gap between germline ends came to 23 bases. This CDR3 is built from 17 residues. The CDR3 is CASSEDRAGSAQDTQYF. CDR3 in DNA: TGTGCCAGCAGCGAGGATCGGGCAGGGTCAGCACAAGATACGCAGTATTTT. Full variable domain (outside the CDR3, taken from reference TRBV7-2 and TRBJ2-3): GAGVSQSPSNKVTEKGKDVELRCDPISGHTALYWYRQSLGQGLEFLIYFQGNSAPDKSGLPSDRFSAERTGGSVSTLTIQRTQQEDSAVYLCASSEDRAGSAQDTQYFGPGTRLTVL.

A few counts support this clonotype. The V gene is TRBV7-8, the J gene TRBJ2-7; D is ambiguous. With 0 bases removed from V and 2 bases from J, the gap between germline ends came to 11 bases. This CDR3 is 15 amino acids long. The V gene's germline CDR1 is SGHVS and CDR2 FQNEAQ. The chain's CDR3 is CASSLAPGTAYEQYV. CDR3 in DNA: TGTGCCAGCAGCTTAGCCCCCGGCACAGCCTACGAGCAGTACGTC.

The rearrangement uses TRBV7-2 and TRBJ2-3; D not certain. This CDR3 contains 14 residues. V lost 0 bases, J lost 5 bases, and 9 bases lay in between. Per germline, CDR1 SGHTA and CDR2 FQGNSA. The CDR3 nucleotides are TGTGCCAGCAGCTTAGCGCACTTATTAGATACGCAGTATTTT. Residues: CASSLAHLLDTQYF.

This clonotype was counted many times. The CDR3 DNA reads as TGTGCCAGCAGCTCGCTGGCGGGCCAGTACTTC. Protein sequence: CASSSLAGQYF. V usage is TRBV7-2 and J usage is TRBJ2-7; maybe TRBD2 (5 bases). CDR3 length: 11 residues. Trimming took off 4 bases at V and 10 bases at J, with 11 bases between the two ends. Germline-derived CDR1 and CDR2 are SGHTA and FQGNSA.

The V and J genes are TRBV10-3 and TRBJ1-5; D gene uncertain. The germline V gene has CDR1 ENHRY and CDR2 SYGVKD. The CDR3 runs 16 residues. The V end lost 2 bases, the J end lost 0 bases, and 11 bases lay between the germline ends. For the CDR3, the DNA is TGTGCCATCAGTGAGAGAGATTTTTATAGCAATCAGCCCCAGCATTTT. It encodes CAISERDFYSNQPQHF.

J is TRBJ2-7 and V is TRBV27; TRBD2 agrees at 7 bases. V was pared by 2 bases and J by 1 base, with 8 bases of the junction left unmatched. The CDR3 sequence is 16 residues long. Per the germline V gene, CDR1 is MNHEY and CDR2 is SMNVEV (reference sequence). In DNA, the CDR3 is TGTGCCAGCAGTTTACGAAGGCGGGAGACTTCCTACGAGCAGTACGTC. This sequence encodes CASSLRRRETSYEQYV.

This clonotype was recorded at least ten times. The rearrangement links TRBV12-3 or TRBV12-4 to TRBJ1-1; no clear D. With 7 bases removed from V and 0 bases from J, the gap between germline ends came to 12 bases. There are 14 residues in the CDR3. The CDR3 DNA reads TGTGCCAGCACCCCGGAGCCCATGAACACTGAAGCTTTCTTT. This gives the protein CASTPEPMNTEAFF.

A few counts support this clonotype. The chain employs TRBV7-2 and TRBJ2-5; 9 bases are shared with TRBD2. Germline assignment: CDR1 SGHTA and CDR2 FQGNSA. This CDR3 region has 16 residues. Trimming took 2 bases from V and 5 from J; bases not matched to a gene: 9. CDR3 DNA sequence: TGTGCCAGCAGCTTACTCGCGGGAGGGGTCGAGGAGACCCAGTACTTC. This gives the protein CASSLLAGGVEETQYF.

The sample holds many counts of this clonotype. The V call is TRBV29-1, the J call TRBJ1-4, with D possibly matching TRBD1 (6 bases). Trimming removed 3 bases from V and 10 bases from J, with 12 bases in between. There are 12 residues in the CDR3. In germline, CDR1 is SQVTM, CDR2 ANQGSEA. This CDR3 is CSVDGFRGKLFF. CDR3 bases: TGCAGCGTTGACGGGTTCAGGGGAAAACTGTTTTTT. Full variable domain (missing parts from reference TRBV29-1 and TRBJ1-4): SAVISQKPSRDICQRGTSLTIQCQVDSQVTMMFWYRQQPGQSLTLIATANQGSEATYESGFVIDKFPISRPNLTFSTLTVSNMSPEDSSIYLCSVDGFRGKLFFGSGTQLSVL.

This clonotype has a handful of counts. The J gene is TRBJ2-1, the V gene TRBV12-5; 8 bases line up with TRBD1. CDR3 length: 15 amino acids. Germline V gene data show CDR1 as LGHNT and CDR2 as FRNRAP. Unmatched junction bases numbered 4, after V lost 6 bases and J lost 0 bases. The CDR3: CASGSGQVSYNEQFF. CDR3 nucleotide sequence: TGTGCTAGTGGCTCGGGACAGGTCTCCTACAATGAGCAGTTCTTC.